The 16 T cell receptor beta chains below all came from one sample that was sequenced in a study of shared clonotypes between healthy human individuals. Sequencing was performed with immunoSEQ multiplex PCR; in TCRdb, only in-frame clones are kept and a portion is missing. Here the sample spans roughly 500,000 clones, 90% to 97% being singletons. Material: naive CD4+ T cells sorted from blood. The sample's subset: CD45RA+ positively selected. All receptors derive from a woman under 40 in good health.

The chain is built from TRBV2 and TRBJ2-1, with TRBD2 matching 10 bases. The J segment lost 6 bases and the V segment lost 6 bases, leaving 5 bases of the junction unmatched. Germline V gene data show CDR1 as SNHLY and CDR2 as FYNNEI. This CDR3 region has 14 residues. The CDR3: CASRRLAGGNEQFF. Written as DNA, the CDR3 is TGTGCCAGCAGAAGACTAGCGGGTGGCAATGAGCAGTTCTTC. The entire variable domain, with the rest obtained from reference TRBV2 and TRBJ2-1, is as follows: EPEVTQTPSHQVTQMGQEVILRCVPISNHLYFYWYRQILGQKVEFLVSFYNNEISEKSEIFDDQFSVERPDGSNFTLKIRSTKLEDSAMYFCASRRLAGGNEQFFGPGTRLTVL.

CDR3 loop: CASSFKGAPEFGNTIYF. CDR3 in DNA: TGTGCCAGCAGCTTCAAGGGGGCGCCGGAATTTGGAAACACCATATATTTT. V usage is TRBV5-5 and J usage is TRBJ1-3; TRBD1 aligns across 7 bases. There are 17 residues in the CDR3. Germline CDR1 SGHKS, CDR2 YYEKEE (reference sequence). After removal of 2 bases from V and 3 bases from J, the junction contained 11 bases not matched to a gene. Full variable domain (rest looked up from reference TRBV5-5 and TRBJ1-3): DAGVTQSPTHLIKTRGQQVTLRCSPISGHKSVSWYQQVLGQGPQFIFQYYEKEERGRGNFPDRFSARQFPNYSSELNVNALLLGDSALYLCASSFKGAPEFGNTIYFGEGSWLTVV.

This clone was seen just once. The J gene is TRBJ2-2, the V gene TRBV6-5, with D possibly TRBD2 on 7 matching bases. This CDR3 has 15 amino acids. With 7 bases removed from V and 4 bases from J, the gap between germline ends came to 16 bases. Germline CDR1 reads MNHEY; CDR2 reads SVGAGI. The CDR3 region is CASMFGGGGTGELFF. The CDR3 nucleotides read TGTGCCAGCATGTTCGGGGGCGGGGGCACCGGGGAGCTGTTTTTT.

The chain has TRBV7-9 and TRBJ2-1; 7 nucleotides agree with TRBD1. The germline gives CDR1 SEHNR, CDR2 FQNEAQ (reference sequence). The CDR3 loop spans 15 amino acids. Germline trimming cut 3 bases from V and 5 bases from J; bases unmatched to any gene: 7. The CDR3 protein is CASSFSTGVHNEQFF. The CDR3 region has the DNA TGTGCCAGCAGCTTTTCCACAGGGGTCCACAATGAGCAGTTCTTC.

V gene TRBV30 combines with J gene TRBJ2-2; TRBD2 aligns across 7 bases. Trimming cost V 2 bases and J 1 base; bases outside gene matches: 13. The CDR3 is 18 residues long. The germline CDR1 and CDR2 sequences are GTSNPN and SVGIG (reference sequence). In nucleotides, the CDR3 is TGTGCCTGGAGTATGATCCGGGTGTCGGGAGGGAACACCGGGGAGCTGTTTTTT. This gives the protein CAWSMIRVSGGNTGELFF.

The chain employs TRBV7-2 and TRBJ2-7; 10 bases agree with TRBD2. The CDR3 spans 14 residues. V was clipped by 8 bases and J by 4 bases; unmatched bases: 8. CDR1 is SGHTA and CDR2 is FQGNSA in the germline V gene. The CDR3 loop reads CASGLAGDPYEQYF. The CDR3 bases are TGTGCCAGCGGCCTAGCGGGAGACCCTTACGAGCAGTACTTC.

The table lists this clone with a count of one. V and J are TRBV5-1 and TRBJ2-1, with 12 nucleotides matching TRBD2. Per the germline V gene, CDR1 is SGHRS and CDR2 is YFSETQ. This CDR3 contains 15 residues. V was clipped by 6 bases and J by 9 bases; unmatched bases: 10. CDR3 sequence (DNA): TGCGCCAGCACCAGGACTAGCGGGGAATGGGGTGAGCAGTTCTTC. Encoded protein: CASTRTSGEWGEQFF.

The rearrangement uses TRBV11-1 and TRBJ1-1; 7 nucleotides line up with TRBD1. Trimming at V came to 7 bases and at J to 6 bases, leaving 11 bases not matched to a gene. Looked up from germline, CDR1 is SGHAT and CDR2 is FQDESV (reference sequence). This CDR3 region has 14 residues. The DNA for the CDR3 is TGTGCCAGCACTAACCAAGGGGGCTTAGCTGAAGCTTTCTTT. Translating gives CASTNQGGLAEAFF.

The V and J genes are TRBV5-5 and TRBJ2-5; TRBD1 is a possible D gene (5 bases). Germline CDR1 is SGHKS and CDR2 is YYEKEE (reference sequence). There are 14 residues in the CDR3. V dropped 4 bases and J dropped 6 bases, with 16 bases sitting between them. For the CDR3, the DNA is TGTGCCAGCAGCGTACCAGGGCTTGAGAAGACCCAGTACTTC. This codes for CASSVPGLEKTQYF.

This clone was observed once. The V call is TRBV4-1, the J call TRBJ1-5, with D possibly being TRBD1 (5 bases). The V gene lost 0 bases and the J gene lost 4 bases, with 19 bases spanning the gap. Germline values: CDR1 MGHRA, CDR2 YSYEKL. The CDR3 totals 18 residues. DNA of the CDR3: TGCGCCAGCAGCCAAGAAGTTCCGGTGGGGCGGCTAAATCAGCCCCAGCATTTT. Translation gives CASSQEVPVGRLNQPQHF.

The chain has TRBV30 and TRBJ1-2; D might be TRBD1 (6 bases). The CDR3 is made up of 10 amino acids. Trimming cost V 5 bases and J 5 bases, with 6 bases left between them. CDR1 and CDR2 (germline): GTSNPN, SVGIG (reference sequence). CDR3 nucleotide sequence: TGTGCCTGGGGACAGTATGGCTACACCTTC. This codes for CAWGQYGYTF.

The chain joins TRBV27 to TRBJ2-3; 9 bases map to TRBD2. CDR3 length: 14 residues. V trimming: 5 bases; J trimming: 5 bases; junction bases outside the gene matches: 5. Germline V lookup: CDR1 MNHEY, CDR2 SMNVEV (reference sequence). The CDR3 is CASSPGLAKDTQYF. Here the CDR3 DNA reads TGTGCCAGCAGTCCGGGACTAGCTAAAGATACGCAGTATTTT.

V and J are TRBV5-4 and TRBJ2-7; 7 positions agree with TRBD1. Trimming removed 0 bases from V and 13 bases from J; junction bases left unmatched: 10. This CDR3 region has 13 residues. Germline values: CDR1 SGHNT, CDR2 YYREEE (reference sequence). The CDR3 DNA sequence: TGTGCCAGCAGCTTGGAGGAAAGGGGGCTCACTTACTTC. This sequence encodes CASSLEERGLTYF. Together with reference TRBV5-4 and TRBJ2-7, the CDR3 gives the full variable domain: ETGVTQSPTHLIKTRGQQVTLRCSSQSGHNTVSWYQQALGQGPQFIFQYYREEENGRGNFPPRFSGLQFPNYSSELNVNALELDDSALYLCASSLEERGLTYFGPGTRLTVT.

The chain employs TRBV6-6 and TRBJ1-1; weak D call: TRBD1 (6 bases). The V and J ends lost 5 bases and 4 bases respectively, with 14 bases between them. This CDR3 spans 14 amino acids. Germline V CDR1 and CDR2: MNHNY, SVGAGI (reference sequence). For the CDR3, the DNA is TGTGCCAGCAGTCAGGGGTATAGGGGCACTGAAGCTTTCTTT. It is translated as CASSQGYRGTEAFF.

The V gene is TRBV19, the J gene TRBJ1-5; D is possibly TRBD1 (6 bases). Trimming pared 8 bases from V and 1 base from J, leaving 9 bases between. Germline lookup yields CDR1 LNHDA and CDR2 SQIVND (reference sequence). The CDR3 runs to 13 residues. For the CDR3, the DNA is TGTGCCAGTCTGGGGGCAAGCAATCAGCCCCAGCATTTT. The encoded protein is CASLGASNQPQHF.

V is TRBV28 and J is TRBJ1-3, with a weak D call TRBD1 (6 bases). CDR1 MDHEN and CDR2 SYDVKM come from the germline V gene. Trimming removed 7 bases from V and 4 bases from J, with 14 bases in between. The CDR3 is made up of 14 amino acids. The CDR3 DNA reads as TGTGCCAGCAACACAGGGCTCGACGGAAACACCATATATTTT. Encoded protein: CASNTGLDGNTIYF.